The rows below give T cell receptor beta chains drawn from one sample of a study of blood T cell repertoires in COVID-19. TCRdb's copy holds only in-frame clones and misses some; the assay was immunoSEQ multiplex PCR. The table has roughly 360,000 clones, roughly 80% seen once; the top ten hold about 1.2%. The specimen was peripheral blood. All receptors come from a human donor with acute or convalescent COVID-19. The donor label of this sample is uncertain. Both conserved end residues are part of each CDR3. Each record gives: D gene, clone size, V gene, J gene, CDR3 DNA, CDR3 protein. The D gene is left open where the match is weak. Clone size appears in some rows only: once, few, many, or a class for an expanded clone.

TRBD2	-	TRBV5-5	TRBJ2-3	TGTGCCAGCAGCCCCCGACTAGCGGGGAACACAGATACGCAGTATTTT	CASSPRLAGNTDTQYF
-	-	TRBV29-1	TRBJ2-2	TGCAGCGCTAGGACAGAGAACACCGGGGAGCTGTTTTTT	CSARTENTGELFF
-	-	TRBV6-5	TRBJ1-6	TGTGCCAGCAGTTACGGTGGGAGCTCCTATAATTCACCCCTCCACTTT	CASSYGGSSYNSPLHF
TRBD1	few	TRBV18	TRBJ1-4	TGTGCCAGCTCACACAGGGGGACTAATGAAAAACTGTTTTTT	CASSHRGTNEKLFF
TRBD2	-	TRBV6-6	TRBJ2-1	TGTGCCAGCAGTTACGGGACTAGCGGGAGCGATGAGCAGTTCTTC	CASSYGTSGSDEQFF
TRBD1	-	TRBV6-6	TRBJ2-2	TGTGCCAGCAGTTTGGGACAGGGTAACACCGGGGAGCTGTTTTTT	CASSLGQGNTGELFF
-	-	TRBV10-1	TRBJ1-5	TGCGCCAGCAGTGGGTCAGCGGGGCAGCCCCAGCATTTT	CASSGSAGQPQHF
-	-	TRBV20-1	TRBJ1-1	TGCAGTGCTAGCCAAAGGGGTGAAGCTTTCTTT	CSASQRGEAFF
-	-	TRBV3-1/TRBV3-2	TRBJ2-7	TGTGCCAGCAGCCAATCCGCGACTGCCGAGCAGTACTTC	CASSQSATAEQYF
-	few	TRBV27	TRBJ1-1	TGTGCCAGCAGTCCTGAACGGGATACTGAAGCTTTCTTT	CASSPERDTEAFF
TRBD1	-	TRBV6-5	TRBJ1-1	TGTGCCACCGGACAGGGTCGGAACACTGAAGCTTTCTTT	CATGQGRNTEAFF
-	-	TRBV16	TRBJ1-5	TGTGCCAGCAGCCAATCTTTGGGCAGGGCTAAGTTT	CASSQSLGRAKF
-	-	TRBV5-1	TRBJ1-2	TGCGCCAGCAGCAGCGGTGGGAACGGCTACACCTTC	CASSSGGNGYTF
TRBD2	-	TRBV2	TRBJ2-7	TGTGCCAGCAGTGAGGAAAGAGCGGGGGCGTCTCAGCAGTACTTC	CASSEERAGASQQYF
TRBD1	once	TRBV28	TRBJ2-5	TGTGCCAGCAGCCCTTCCGGGACAGGGGGAGCAGAGACCCAGTACTTC	CASSPSGTGGAETQYF
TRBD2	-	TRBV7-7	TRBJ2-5	TGTGCCAGCAGCTTAGGGTGGACTAGCGGGGGGGAGACCCAGTACTTC	CASSLGWTSGGETQYF
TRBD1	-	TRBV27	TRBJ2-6	TGTGCCAGCAGACCACAGGGGGCGAGCTCTGGGGCCAACGTCCTGACTTTC	CASRPQGASSGANVLTF
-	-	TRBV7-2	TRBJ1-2	TGTGCCAGCAGCATGGGACAAAACCTTGGTGGCTACACCTTC	CASSMGQNLGGYTF
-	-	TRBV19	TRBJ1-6	TGTGCCAGTAGTATACCACAGTCTTCACCCCTCCACTTT	CASSIPQSSPLHF
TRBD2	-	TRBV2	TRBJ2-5	TGTGCCAGCAGTGAAAGGACTAGCGGGGAAGAGACCCAGTACTTC	CASSERTSGEETQYF
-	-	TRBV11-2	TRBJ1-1	TGTGCCAGCAGCCCCGGTCGGTGGAACACTGAAGCTTTCTTT	CASSPGRWNTEAFF
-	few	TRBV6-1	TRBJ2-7	TGTGCCAGCAGTGATCGTGCGGTCTCCTGGGAGCAGTACTTC	CASSDRAVSWEQYF
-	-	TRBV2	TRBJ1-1	TGTGCCAGCAGTGCCTTTGGGCAGACTGAAGCTTTCTTT	CASSAFGQTEAFF
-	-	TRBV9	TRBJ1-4	TGTGCCAGCAGCCCCACTCAGGTGGAAGAAAAACTGTTTTTT	CASSPTQVEEKLFF
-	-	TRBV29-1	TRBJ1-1	TGCAGCGTTGAAGGCAGGAACACTGAAGCTTTCTTT	CSVEGRNTEAFF
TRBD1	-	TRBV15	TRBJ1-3	TGTGCCACCAGCCGGGGACAGGGTGGAAACACCATATATTTT	CATSRGQGGNTIYF
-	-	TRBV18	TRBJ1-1	TGTGCCAGCTCACCCGCTGACGCGGTGAACACTGAAGCTTTCTTT	CASSPADAVNTEAFF
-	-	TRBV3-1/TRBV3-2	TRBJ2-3	TGTGCCAGCAGCCAAGATCGTGTACTACGCACAGATACGCAGTATTTT	CASSQDRVLRTDTQYF
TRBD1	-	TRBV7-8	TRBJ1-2	TGTGCCAGCAGCTGGCGACAGGGTGGAGGCTACACCTTC	CASSWRQGGGYTF
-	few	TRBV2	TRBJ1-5	TGTGCCAGCAGTGCAACGGGGGGCGGCGGTCAGCCCCAGCATTTT	CASSATGGGGQPQHF
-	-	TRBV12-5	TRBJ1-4	TGTGCTAGTGGCTCGACGGGACTGGGAGCAACTAATGAAAAACTGTTTTTT	CASGSTGLGATNEKLFF